This entry features one T cell receptor beta chain sequence. Its antigen is undetermined. The sample originates from a study of blood T cells in healthy people across ages. Findings and caveats of the study: Long-lived donors carried more naive CD4+ cells and greater diversity than aged donors. With donor CMV status unknown, expanded clonotype changes were possibly confounded.

With a J-beta primer mix and a sample-barcoded 5' primer, a second PCR ran about 7 to 11 cycles. A single record per CDR3 protein comes from TCRdb applying MiXCR to the 5' RACE reads. The sample holds more than 1.4 million distinct CDR3 sequences; around 39% are singletons and the top ten take 7% to 9%. Germline V lookup: CDR1 SNHLY, CDR2 FYNNEI. The V gene end was trimmed by 7 bases and the J gene end by 0 bases; junction bases not matched to a gene: 11. The CDR3 covers 17 residues. The chain recombines TRBV2 with TRBJ2-3, with 9 bases that match TRBD2. The sample consisted of blood. This sequence was found in a woman between 18 and 29 years old in good health. CDR3 sequence (DNA): TGTGCCAGCATCCGAGGGTATGCGGGAGGGAGCACAGATACGCAGTATTTT. Translated, it gives CASIRGYAGGSTDTQYF.